The source of this T cell receptor beta chain is a study of blood T cell repertoires in COVID-19. Study at large: The United States, Italy and Spain provided the acute and convalescent COVID-19 samples.

Profiling relied on immunoSEQ multiplex PCR, and the TCRdb table lists in-frame clones only, not all of them. The sample carries over 150,000 clones, about nine tenths recorded once. The CDR3 covers 14 residues. Germline CDR1 and CDR2: MNHEY and SVGAGI. V was clipped by 7 bases and J by 7 bases, with 14 bases between them. The TCR comes from a young man with acute or convalescent COVID-19. The V gene is TRBV6-5, the J gene TRBJ1-6; D is ambiguous. The specimen sequenced was peripheral blood. This CDR3 reads CASTPSGRNSPLHF. The CDR3 DNA follows: TGTGCCAGCACTCCGTCAGGTCGCAATTCACCCCTCCACTTT.